The subject of this entry is one T cell receptor beta chain. Its antigen is still unknown. One base away there is no much larger clone; base qualities are not given. Collaborating institutions collected whole blood in K2EDTA tubes following their own protocols. For TCRbeta analysis, collaborators shipped samples as frozen whole blood, isolated PBMCs, or DNA extracted from either of those sample types. These data belong to a study of blood T cell repertoires in COVID-19 (dated by TCRdb to the early 2020s). Some background on the complete study: Samples covering the acute and convalescent phases of COVID-19 were provided by collaborators in the United States, Italy and Spain. The prospective study material was composed of cDNA or gDNA derived from T cells, B-cell-depleted T cells, or PBMCs. Subjects who had been exposed to COVID-19, were actively infected with it, or had recovered from it provided the deeply sampled blood TCRbeta repertoires that made up the dataset. The repertoires were released in a freely available public database intended as a resource for research on the immune response to SARS-CoV-2. The samples were drawn from the first 160 participants of the ongoing ImmuneRACE study and from 950 to 1,500 subjects provided by 6 global collaborators. Sample metadata almost always included a de-identified subject ID, COVID-19 status, age in years and sex. Where available, HLA class I and class II types were obtained from metadata supplied by the sample provider rather than from assay-based typing. Paper-wide results and their limitations: Clinical and demographic metadata were provided uncurated, with the amount varying by source and participant.

CDR1 MGHDK and CDR2 SYGVNS are derived from the germline V gene. The CDR3 goes from the cysteine to the phenylalanine over 15 residues. Only CDR3 DNA remains: 45 bases, in frame from the first base. Clipping removes 6 bases from V and 2 bases from J, with 6 as the unmatched junction base count. TCRbeta CDR3 regions were amplified from genomic DNA by means of the immunoSEQ Assay, a bias-controlled multiplex PCR. The source study handled its data this way. The number of nucleated cells in each sample was estimated by amplification of reference gene primers within the assay. To quantify the absolute abundance of each unique TCRbeta CDR3 rearrangement, sequence reads were collapsed and filtered. For each sample, productive Simpson clonality was calculated as the square root of Simpson's diversity index over productive rearrangements. TCRdb provides this immuneACCESS table in a form limited to in-frame rearrangements. Some clones are lacking; in checked studies, under half of them reflect an unresolved V gene, and why the rest are absent is not known. V, J and clone size are those of that table, while D and trimming were read from the DNA. Across this sample there are 45,000 to 55,000 clones, with approximately 87% seen only once. The top ten clonotypes cover approximately 5% of the sample.

The chain was built from TRBV25-1 and TRBJ2-3, and 9 bases in between align with TRBD2. This TCR derives from a human donor in a cohort sampled during active COVID-19. The sample consisted of peripheral blood. For the CDR3, the sequence is CASSQLAGLTDTQYF. The DNA reads TGTGCCAGCAGCCAGCTAGCGGGGCTCACAGATACGCAGTATTTT. When the CDR3 is completed using the reference TRBV25-1 and TRBJ2-3 genes on either side, the full variable domain is EADIYQTPRYLVIGTGKKITLECSQTMGHDKMYWYQQDPGMELHLIHYSYGVNSTEKGDLSSESTVSRIRTEHFPLTLESARPSHTSQYLCASSQLAGLTDTQYFGPGTRLTVL.